A selection of T cell receptor beta chains follows, all from one sample in a study of T-cell reconstitution after alpha-beta-depleted transplantation in children. TCRdb used MiXCR to reprocess the PCR reads, holding one entry per CDR3 protein. The sample lists fewer than 700,000 distinct CDR3 sequences, roughly 23% occurring once. The starting material was PBMCs, mostly from graft donor cells, obtained 360 days after TCRalphabeta/CD19-depleted stem cell transplant. These receptors all come from a boy under two years old who had a stem cell transplant for acute myeloid leukemia, so the T cells may come from the graft donor. Both conserved end residues are part of each CDR3. The order of the fields is D gene, V gene, clone size, J gene, CDR3 DNA, CDR3 protein. A D gene is named only where the DNA matches it firmly. Size tells how often a clone was seen (once, few, many) or the class of an expanded clone, and some rows leave it out.

D gene: .; V gene: TRBV12-3/TRBV12-4; clone size: few; J gene: TRBJ2-3; CDR3 DNA: TGTGCCAGCAGTTTAAGGGCGGGCACAGATACGCAGTATTTT; CDR3 protein: CASSLRAGTDTQYF
D gene: .; V gene: TRBV6-1; clone size: many; J gene: TRBJ2-2; CDR3 DNA: TGTGCCAGCAGTCGACGCCGCTCAATAGGGGGCACCGGGGAGCTGTTTTTT; CDR3 protein: CASSRRRSIGGTGELFF
D gene: .; V gene: TRBV29-1; clone size: many; J gene: TRBJ2-1; CDR3 DNA: TGCAGCGCTAGAGGGAAACTCAGCTCCTACAATGAGCAGTTCTTC; CDR3 protein: CSARGKLSSYNEQFF
D gene: TRBD1; V gene: TRBV29-1; clone size: once; J gene: TRBJ1-1; CDR3 DNA: TGCAGCGTTGGGGTCAGGGGGAGCACTCAAGCTTTCTTT; CDR3 protein: CSVGVRGSTQAFF
D gene: .; V gene: TRBV20-1; clone size: many; J gene: TRBJ2-5; CDR3 DNA: TGCAGTGCGCTCTGGGGGATGGAGACCCAGTACTTC; CDR3 protein: CSALWGMETQYF
D gene: .; V gene: TRBV20-1; clone size: few; J gene: TRBJ2-3; CDR3 DNA: TGCAGTGCTAGGAGTCAAAGCACAGATACGCAGTATTTT; CDR3 protein: CSARSQSTDTQYF
D gene: .; V gene: TRBV25-1; clone size: many; J gene: TRBJ2-7; CDR3 DNA: TGTGCCAGCAGTGAAGCACCAGGGAGCTCCTACGAGCAGTACTTC; CDR3 protein: CASSEAPGSSYEQYF
D gene: .; V gene: TRBV15; clone size: .; J gene: TRBJ1-5; CDR3 DNA: TGTGCCACCAGCAGAGATCGGCAAGAGCTCAATCAGCCCCAGCATTTT; CDR3 protein: CATSRDRQELNQPQHF
D gene: TRBD2; V gene: TRBV20-1; clone size: .; J gene: TRBJ2-3; CDR3 DNA: TGCAGTGCTAACCCCCCATGGGCGGGGGAAGCAGATACGCAGTATTTT; CDR3 protein: CSANPPWAGEADTQYF
D gene: .; V gene: TRBV4-3; clone size: .; J gene: TRBJ2-2; CDR3 DNA: TGCGCCAGCAGCCAGGAACAAGATGGGCTTAACACCGGGGAGCTGTTTTTT; CDR3 protein: CASSQEQDGLNTGELFF
D gene: .; V gene: TRBV20-1; clone size: .; J gene: TRBJ1-5; CDR3 DNA: TGCAGTGCCCCTGACGGGGAAAGGGGCGGCAATCAGCCCCAGCATTTT; CDR3 protein: CSAPDGERGGNQPQHF
D gene: .; V gene: TRBV20-1; clone size: many; J gene: TRBJ2-7; CDR3 DNA: TGCAGTGCTAGAGATATCCGAGGGGATTCCTACGAGCAGTACTTC; CDR3 protein: CSARDIRGDSYEQYF
D gene: TRBD1; V gene: TRBV27; clone size: .; J gene: TRBJ1-2; CDR3 DNA: TGTGCCAGCAGTTTCGACAGGGGGACGTATGGCTACACCTTC; CDR3 protein: CASSFDRGTYGYTF
D gene: .; V gene: TRBV15; clone size: .; J gene: TRBJ1-1; CDR3 DNA: TGTGCCACCAGCAGAGAACACCTCTCAGGATACACTGAAGCTTTCTTT; CDR3 protein: CATSREHLSGYTEAFF
D gene: .; V gene: TRBV12-3/TRBV12-4; clone size: .; J gene: TRBJ1-5; CDR3 DNA: TGTGCCAGCAGTTTAAACGACGGGGGTCAGCATTTT; CDR3 protein: CASSLNDGGQHF
D gene: TRBD2; V gene: TRBV3-1; clone size: many; J gene: TRBJ2-3; CDR3 DNA: TGTGCCAGCAGCAGACTAGCCAGCACAGATACGCAGTATTTT; CDR3 protein: CASSRLASTDTQYF
D gene: .; V gene: TRBV28; clone size: many; J gene: TRBJ2-1; CDR3 DNA: TGTGCCAGCAGTCCCCCTACGAGCTCCTACAATGAGCAGTTCTTC; CDR3 protein: CASSPPTSSYNEQFF
D gene: TRBD2; V gene: TRBV5-6; clone size: few; J gene: TRBJ2-3; CDR3 DNA: TGTGCCAGCGGCCTTGACGGGGGGACCACAGATACGCAGTATTTT; CDR3 protein: CASGLDGGTTDTQYF
D gene: TRBD1; V gene: TRBV6-1; clone size: many; J gene: TRBJ2-5; CDR3 DNA: TGTGCCAGCACCTCGACGGGACAGGGAAAAGCGGAGACCCAGTACTTC; CDR3 protein: CASTSTGQGKAETQYF
D gene: TRBD2; V gene: TRBV4-3; clone size: .; J gene: TRBJ2-2; CDR3 DNA: TGCGCCAGCAGCCAAGACCCCCCTAGACTAGCGGGGGGGCCCGGGGAGCTGTTTTTT; CDR3 protein: CASSQDPPRLAGGPGELFF